A selection of T cell receptor beta chains follows, all from one sample in a study of OX40 agonist ivuxolimab in advanced cancers. Repertoires were generated with immunoSEQ multiplex PCR, while TCRdb's copy carries only in-frame clones and drops some. The sample yields 27,000 or so clones, approximately 86% seen once. Sequencing used CD4+ or CD8+ T cells sorted from blood, obtained in a trial of the OX40 agonist ivuxolimab. Source of these receptors: an adult with an advanced solid tumor such as melanoma, head and neck, liver or kidney cancer. CDR3s include the opening cysteine and the closing phenylalanine or tryptophan. Clone size appears in some rows only: once, few, many, or a class for an expanded clone.

V gene	clone size	J gene	CDR3 protein
TRBV4-1	NA	TRBJ2-1	CASSQPMGGNEQFF
TRBV19	NA	TRBJ2-7	CASSMSTSYEQYF
TRBV5-6	NA	TRBJ2-1	CASSLVGLYNEQFF
TRBV19	medium-sized	TRBJ2-3	CASSRTSGSLDTQYF
TRBV28	NA	TRBJ2-7	CASSQGTGNSYEQYF
TRBV28	NA	NA	CASSPPRTSFYEQYF
TRBV19	NA	TRBJ1-5	CASSTTHGGHQPQHF
TRBV28	NA	TRBJ1-6	CASSYAAGQGFSPLHF
TRBV7-8	NA	TRBJ1-2	CASSVAGAANYGYTF
TRBV4-2	NA	TRBJ2-7	CASSQSSGNPYYEQYF
TRBV7-2	few	TRBJ2-5	CASSLRQATRTQYF